Below, 6 T cell receptor beta chains from the same sample are listed, as sequenced in a study of cytomegalovirus exposure and HLA in healthy donors. In the PCR, 60 Vbeta and 13 Jbeta primers were used. Libraries were prepared by immunoSEQ multiplex PCR; TCRdb keeps only in-frame clonotypes and omits some of them. Of about 160,000 clones in the sample, roughly 80% were seen once. Specimen: PBMCs. All receptors come from a man aged 50 or older in good health and CMV-seropositive.

This chain links TRBV30 with TRBJ2-1, with a tentative D call TRBD2 (5 bases). V gave up 1 base and J gave up 6 bases, with 13 bases separating them. The germline V gene has CDR1 GTSNPN and CDR2 SVGIG (reference sequence). The CDR3 is 14 amino acids. CDR3 DNA sequence: TGTGCCTGGAGTGCCTTCGAGGCGGGCAATGAGCAGTTCTTC. Its protein product is CAWSAFEAGNEQFF.

This clone was observed a few times. The chain joins TRBV5-4 to TRBJ1-4, with a tentative D call TRBD1 (6 bases). Trimming took 2 bases from V and 0 from J, leaving 8 bases between them. The germline V gene encodes CDR1 SGHNT and CDR2 YYREEE (reference sequence). The CDR3 sequence is 15 residues long. CDR3 bases: TGTGCCAGCAGCTTACAGGGAGCAACTAATGAAAAACTGTTTTTT. This sequence encodes CASSLQGATNEKLFF.

V usage is TRBV4-1 and J usage is TRBJ2-3; the match to TRBD2 covers 10 bases. The J segment lost 3 bases and the V segment lost 0 bases, leaving 18 bases of the junction unmatched. The germline V gene encodes CDR1 MGHRA and CDR2 YSYEKL. The CDR3 spans 21 residues. CDR3 residues: CASSQEKTLFGLAGVTDTQYF. In DNA, the CDR3 is TGCGCCAGCAGCCAAGAGAAAACACTTTTCGGTCTAGCGGGGGTGACAGATACGCAGTATTTT.

The chain links TRBV10-3 to TRBJ2-5; 8 bases are a match to TRBD1. Trimming removed 3 bases from V and 4 bases from J; junction bases left unmatched: 4. The CDR3 contains 14 residues. Germline V gene sequence: CDR1 ENHRY, CDR2 SYGVKD. This CDR3 reads CAISDRGLRETQYF. CDR3 DNA sequence: TGTGCCATCAGTGACAGGGGGCTCCGAGAGACCCAGTACTTC.

The rearrangement joins TRBV6-5 to TRBJ2-5; 11 bases align to TRBD2. Germline V CDR1 and CDR2: MNHEY, SVGAGI. Germline trimming cut 5 bases from V and 4 bases from J; bases unmatched to any gene: 6. There are 15 residues in the CDR3. In DNA form, the CDR3 reads TGTGCCAGCAGTAGTAGCGGGGGGGTGGTAGAGACCCAGTACTTC. Amino acids: CASSSSGGVVETQYF.

This chain joins TRBV10-2 and TRBJ2-7; the match to TRBD2 covers 13 bases. The germline V gene encodes CDR1 WSHSY and CDR2 SAAADI. The V and J ends lost 0 bases and 3 bases, in that order; junction bases with no gene match: 2. The CDR3 sequence is 16 residues long. The CDR3, as DNA: TGCGCCAGCAGTGAGTCGGGACTAGCGGGGAGCTACGAGCAGTACTTC. Its translation is CASSESGLAGSYEQYF.